These 27 T cell receptor beta chains were sequenced from one sample in a study of T cells after yellow fever vaccination. TCRdb re-analysed the 5' RACE reads in MiXCR, keeping a single row per CDR3 protein. The sample has about 170,000 distinct CDR3 sequences, approximately 9.9% seen once. The material was CD8+ T cells sorted from PBMCs, obtained 15 days after the yellow fever booster vaccination. The receptors derive from a young man who received the YFV17D yellow fever vaccine.

The chain uses TRBV4-1 and TRBJ1-1, with D possibly being TRBD1 (5 bases). The CDR3 spans 15 residues. V shed 5 bases and J shed 5 bases, with 18 bases lying between them. Germline CDR1 and CDR2: MGHRA and YSYEKL. For the CDR3, the DNA is TGCGCCAGCAGCGAATGGGGGGGGGTGCGGACTGAAGCTTTCTTT. Encoded protein: CASSEWGGVRTEAFF.

This clonotype was counted at least ten times. The chain joins TRBV4-3 to TRBJ1-5; D not resolved. Trimming removed 1 base at V and 9 bases at J, with 10 bases between. The CDR3 spans 13 residues. Germline V gene sequence: CDR1 LGHNA, CDR2 YSLEER. Written as DNA, the CDR3 is TGCGCCAGCAGCCAAGGGGATGCCCGGCCCCAGCATTTT. Its protein is CASSQGDARPQHF.

This clonotype came up a few times. The chain carries TRBV11-1 and TRBJ2-7; D unresolved. The germline V gene has CDR1 SGHAT and CDR2 FQDESV (reference sequence). Between the trimmed V and J ends, which lost 1 base and 3 bases, there was a span of 13 bases. CDR3 length: 15 amino acids. The CDR3 sequence: CASSLERTASYEQYV. The CDR3 DNA sequence: TGTGCCAGCAGCTTAGAGAGGACGGCTAGCTACGAGCAGTACGTC.

DNA for the CDR3: TGTGCCAGCAGATCCCAGGGCTATGGCTACACCTTC. As protein: CASRSQGYGYTF. The chain links TRBV11-2 to TRBJ1-2; tentatively, D is TRBD1 (5 bases). Germline V gives CDR1 SGHAT, CDR2 FQNNGV. Trimming stripped 6 bases from V and 4 bases from J, with 9 bases between. This CDR3 has 12 amino acids.

This clonotype was detected only a few times. The J gene is TRBJ1-5, the V gene TRBV4-1; D is ambiguous. In germline, CDR1 is MGHRA, CDR2 YSYEKL. The CDR3 consists of 14 residues. The V gene lost 6 bases and the J gene lost 5 bases, with 14 bases spanning the gap. CDR3 amino acids: CASSIREGDQPQHF. As DNA, the CDR3 is TGCGCCAGCAGTATTAGGGAGGGAGATCAGCCCCAGCATTTT.

The V gene is TRBV7-2, the J gene TRBJ2-5; no clear D gene. The CDR3 runs 13 residues. The V end lost 4 bases, the J end lost 3 bases, and 9 bases lay between the germline ends. Germline CDR1 reads SGHTA; CDR2 reads FQGNSA. The chain's CDR3 is CASSYRREETQYF. CDR3 coding DNA: TGTGCCAGCAGCTACCGACGGGAAGAGACCCAGTACTTC.

This clonotype was observed a few times. The gene calls are TRBV4-3 and TRBJ1-2; D is undetermined. Germline V gene sequence: CDR1 LGHNA, CDR2 YSLEER. The CDR3 length is 13 residues. The ends were cut back, 0 bases at V and 11 bases at J, with 13 bases in the middle. CDR3 bases: TGCGCCAGCAGCCAAGAAAAAGGGCACGTATACACCTTC. It encodes CASSQEKGHVYTF.

The J gene is TRBJ1-5, the V gene TRBV6-6; TRBD1 matches at 11 bases. This CDR3 has 17 residues. J lost 2 bases, V lost 1 base, and 4 bases had no gene match. Germline values: CDR1 MNHNY, CDR2 SVGAGI (reference sequence). In DNA form, the CDR3 reads TGTGCCAGCAGTTACTACGGACAGGGGGCAGGCAATCAGCCCCAGCATTTT. Its protein product is CASSYYGQGAGNQPQHF.

This rearrangement joins TRBV7-9 to TRBJ1-2, with a tentative D call TRBD1 (6 bases). Trimming cost V 2 bases and J 5 bases, with 12 bases left between them. There are 14 residues in the CDR3. The germline CDR1 and CDR2 sequences are SEHNR and FQNEAQ (reference sequence). CDR3 nucleotide sequence: TGTGCCAGCAGCTTAAGGGGGTCTTGGTATGGCTACACCTTC. As protein: CASSLRGSWYGYTF. Drawing the rest from reference TRBV7-9 and TRBJ1-2, the complete variable domain is DTGVSQNPRHKITKRGQNVTFRCDPISEHNRLYWYRQTLGQGPEFLTYFQNEAQLEKSRLLSDRFSAERPKGSFSTLEIQRTEQGDSAMYLCASSLRGSWYGYTFGSGTRLTVV.

The V call is TRBV4-3, the J call TRBJ2-3; 10 bases match TRBD2. This CDR3 has 15 residues. Germline values: CDR1 LGHNA, CDR2 YSLEER. The junction had 2 bases not matched to a gene; V was cut back by 4 bases and J by 1 base. CDR3 coding DNA: TGCGCCAGCAGCCGAGCGGGGGGGGGCACAGATACGCAGTATTTT. It is translated as CASSRAGGGTDTQYF.

This clonotype occurred a few times. The chain recombines TRBV7-8 with TRBJ2-1; D might be TRBD1 or TRBD2, each matching 5 bases. The CDR3 extends over 14 amino acids. Trimming took off 3 bases at V and 6 bases at J, with 12 bases between the two ends. Germline V gives CDR1 SGHVS, CDR2 FQNEAQ. CDR3 amino acids: CASSLPGTVNEQFF. CDR3 DNA sequence: TGTGCCAGCAGCTTGCCAGGGACCGTCAATGAGCAGTTCTTC.

The chain uses TRBV25-1 and TRBJ2-5; no firm D call. V lost 6 bases, J lost 0 bases, and 8 bases lay in between. Germline V lookup: CDR1 MGHDK, CDR2 SYGVNS. This CDR3 spans 13 amino acids. CDR3 region: CASSRQNQETQYF. The CDR3 DNA is TGTGCCAGCAGCAGACAAAACCAAGAGACCCAGTACTTC.

This chain connects TRBV4-1 to TRBJ2-1; 12 bases align to TRBD2. This CDR3 contains 17 residues. Per the germline V gene, CDR1 is MGHRA and CDR2 is YSYEKL. V lost 4 bases to trimming and J lost 4 bases; unmatched junction nucleotides: 8. The CDR3 DNA sequence: TGCGCCAGCAGCCCAAAAGCCCTAGCGGGGGGGTACAATGAGCAGTTCTTC. Encoded protein: CASSPKALAGGYNEQFF.

This clonotype was observed a handful of times. The V call is TRBV11-2, the J call TRBJ2-1, with D perhaps matching TRBD2 (6 bases). The ends were cut back, 5 bases at V and 8 bases at J, with 10 bases in the middle. The germline CDR1 and CDR2 sequences are SGHAT and FQNNGV. The length of the CDR3 is 12 residues. The CDR3 DNA sequence: TGTGCCAGCAGCAGGAGGGCCGATGAGCAGTTCTTC. Translating gives CASSRRADEQFF.

This clonotype was counted a few times. This chain uses TRBV7-3 with TRBJ1-1; D not certain. The V and J ends lost 5 bases and 3 bases respectively, with 10 bases between them. Germline values: CDR1 SGHTA, CDR2 FQGTGA. The length of the CDR3 is 13 residues. CDR3 nucleotides: TGTGCCAGCAGCCCGTATGCCCACACTGAAGCTTTCTTT. It codes for CASSPYAHTEAFF.

At least ten counts were recorded for this clonotype. The germline gene is not matched at one end of the junction; a read error may be the cause. CDR3 bases: TGTGCCAGCAGTCCAGGGGGGGATCAGCCCCAGCATTTT. Translation: CASSPGGDQPQHF. The genes are TRBV5-1 and TRBJ1-5; 7 positions match TRBD1. CDR3 size: 13 residues. Germline CDR1 and CDR2: SGHRS and YFSETQ.

The chain employs TRBV6-2 or TRBV6-3 and TRBJ2-5, with D perhaps assigned TRBD1 or TRBD2 (5 bases each). The CDR3 consists of 12 residues. V was cut by 0 bases and J by 14 bases, with 13 bases left in between. Looked up from germline, CDR1 is MNHEY and CDR2 is SVGEGT. DNA of the CDR3: TGTGCCAGCAGTTACTCGCGGTCAGGGACCTACTTC. It yields the protein CASSYSRSGTYF.

The genes are TRBV10-3 and TRBJ2-1, with 12 bases fitting TRBD2. The ends lost 7 bases at V and 9 bases at J; junction bases unmatched: 7. Germline values: CDR1 ENHRY, CDR2 SYGVKD. This CDR3 is 14 amino acids long. CDR3 nucleotides: TGTGCCATCAAAACTAGCGGGGGGTTAGGTGAGCAGTTCTTC. Amino acids: CAIKTSGGLGEQFF.

This clonotype was seen only a few times. The J gene is TRBJ2-2, the V gene TRBV19; the D call may be TRBD1 or TRBD2 (5 bases each). CDR3 length equals 17 residues. Germline V lookup: CDR1 LNHDA, CDR2 SQIVND (reference sequence). Trimming pared 7 bases from V and 0 bases from J, leaving 18 bases between. The chain's CDR3 is CASTLGALTTNTGELFF. CDR3 coding DNA: TGTGCCAGTACCCTCGGGGCCCTAACCACGAACACCGGGGAGCTGTTTTTT.

This clonotype appeared a few times. The chain links TRBV2 to TRBJ2-1, with TRBD2 as a possible D gene (6 bases). This CDR3 comprises 16 residues. Germline V gene sequence: CDR1 SNHLY, CDR2 FYNNEI. V lost 6 bases and J 7 bases, leaving 22 bases between the germline ends. CDR3 in DNA: TGTGCCAGCAGCGGGACGGAGCGGGTAGATTGGAATGAGCAGTTCTTC. It translates to CASSGTERVDWNEQFF.

This clonotype has just a few counts. This chain connects TRBV4-1 to TRBJ1-2; no clear D gene. This CDR3 has 13 residues. The ends were cut back, 4 bases at V and 0 bases at J, with 6 bases in the middle. Germline values: CDR1 MGHRA, CDR2 YSYEKL. The CDR3 sequence: CASSPRANYGYTF. The DNA of the CDR3 is TGCGCCAGCAGCCCCAGAGCTAACTATGGCTACACCTTC.

The chain links TRBV29-1 to TRBJ2-6; D is undetermined. Trimming took 7 bases from V and 1 from J, leaving 8 bases between them. The length of the CDR3 is 13 residues. Per germline, CDR1 SQVTM and CDR2 ANQGSEA. CDR3 DNA: TGCAGCGCGTCTCTGTCTGGGGCCAACGTCCTGACTTTC. Its translation is CSASLSGANVLTF.

The chain has TRBV12-5 and TRBJ2-7, with 7 bases fitting TRBD2. Germline trimming cut 5 bases from V and 5 bases from J; bases unmatched to any gene: 12. This CDR3 contains 15 residues. Germline V CDR1 and CDR2: LGHNT, FRNRAP. CDR3: CASGPADGGSHEQYF. The CDR3 nucleotides are TGTGCTAGTGGTCCGGCGGACGGGGGGTCCCACGAGCAGTACTTC.

This chain joins TRBV5-6 and TRBJ2-3; 8 nucleotides align to TRBD1. This CDR3 has 15 amino acids. The J segment lost 5 bases and the V segment lost 2 bases, leaving 7 bases of the junction unmatched. Looked up from germline, CDR1 is SGHDT and CDR2 is YYEEEE. CDR3 coding DNA: TGTGCCAGCAGCTTTGGGCAGGGGGCTGGAGATACGCAGTATTTT. Encoded protein: CASSFGQGAGDTQYF.

The rearrangement joins TRBV7-9 to TRBJ1-6; D is undetermined. The CDR3 runs to 16 residues. With 1 base removed from V and 2 bases from J, the gap between germline ends came to 9 bases. CDR1 is SEHNR, CDR2 FQNEAQ, per germline (reference sequence). The CDR3 coding sequence is TGTGCCAGCAGCTTAGAGGGTAACCCCTATAATTCACCCCTCCACTTT. Translated: CASSLEGNPYNSPLHF.

CDR3 loop: CASSYGQGNTEAFF. CDR3 bases: TGTGCCAGCAGTTACGGTCAGGGGAACACTGAAGCTTTCTTT. This rearrangement joins TRBV6-2 or TRBV6-3 to TRBJ1-1, with D possibly matching TRBD1 (5 bases). Germline-derived CDR1 and CDR2 are MNHEY and SVGEGT. The CDR3 contains 14 residues. The ends were cut back, 2 bases at V and 1 base at J, with 8 bases in the middle.

J is TRBJ2-1 and V is TRBV10-3; TRBD1 matches 9 bases. Germline V CDR1 and CDR2: ENHRY, SYGVKD. There are 13 residues in the CDR3. The ends lost 5 bases at V and 10 bases at J; junction bases unmatched: 6. CDR3 DNA: TGTGCCATCAGTCCGGGACAGGGATACGAGCAGTTCTTC. Its translation: CAISPGQGYEQFF.